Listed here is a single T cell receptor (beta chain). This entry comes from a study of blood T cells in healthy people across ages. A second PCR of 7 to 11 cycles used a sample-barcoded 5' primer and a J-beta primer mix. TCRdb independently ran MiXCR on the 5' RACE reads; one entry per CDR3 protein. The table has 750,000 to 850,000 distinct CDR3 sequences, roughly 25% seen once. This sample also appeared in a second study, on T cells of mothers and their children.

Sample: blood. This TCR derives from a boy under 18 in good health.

CDR3: CASSLDSSGKGLFF. In nucleotides, the CDR3 is TGTGCCAGCAGCTTAGACTCTAGCGGGAAAGGGCTGTTTTTT. The chain combines TRBV7-2 with TRBJ2-2; 9 bases fit TRBD2. CDR3 length: 14 residues. Trimming removed 1 base from V and 13 bases from J; junction bases left unmatched: 7. Germline V gene sequence: CDR1 SGHTA, CDR2 FQGNSA.